These T cell receptor beta chains were read from a single sample in a study of OX40 agonist ivuxolimab in advanced cancers. Profiled with immunoSEQ multiplex PCR; TCRdb holds only in-frame clones, not every one. The sample has roughly 70,000 clones, about 87% seen once. Sequenced material: CD4+ or CD8+ T cells sorted from blood, taken in a trial of the OX40 agonist ivuxolimab. These receptors were collected from an adult with an advanced solid tumor such as melanoma, head and neck, liver or kidney cancer. CDR3s include the opening cysteine and the closing phenylalanine or tryptophan. Each record gives: J gene, V gene, D gene, clone size, CDR3 protein, CDR3 DNA. The D gene is left open where the match is weak. The listing skips clone size in some rows; elsewhere it reads once, few, many or a size class.

TRBJ2-3,TRBV11-2,.,.,CASSLTGTTDTQYF,TGTGCCAGCAGCTTGACAGGAACCACAGATACGCAGTATTTT
TRBJ2-7,TRBV6-1,TRBD2,.,CASRGLAGAEQYF,TGTGCCAGCAGAGGCCTAGCGGGGGCCGAGCAGTACTTC
TRBJ1-1,TRBV6-1,TRBD1,.,CASRQGTHTEAFF,TGTGCCAGCAGACAGGGGACCCACACTGAAGCTTTCTTT
TRBJ2-3,TRBV11-1,TRBD2,once,CASSWTSGGTDTQYF,TGTGCCAGCAGCTGGACTAGCGGGGGCACAGATACGCAGTATTTT
TRBJ1-3,TRBV28,.,once,CASSFTGSSGNTIYF,TGTGCCAGCAGTTTCACAGGGTCCTCTGGAAACACCATATATTTT
TRBJ1-1,TRBV19,.,.,CASYGGLANTEAFF,TGTGCCAGTTATGGGGGATTGGCGAACACTGAAGCTTTCTTT
TRBJ2-5,TRBV29-1,.,.,CSVGGAAQETQYF,TGCAGCGTTGGAGGTGCCGCTCAAGAGACCCAGTACTTC
TRBJ2-1,TRBV2,TRBD2,.,CASSATLAGGREEQFF,TGTGCCAGCAGTGCAACGTTAGCGGGGGGGCGTGAAGAGCAGTTCTTC
TRBJ1-1,TRBV10-1,.,.,CASSERGNTEAFF,TGCGCCAGCAGTGAACGGGGAAACACTGAAGCTTTCTTT
TRBJ2-2,TRBV29-1,TRBD2,.,CSVAGGSTGELFF,TGCAGCGTTGCGGGGGGGAGCACCGGGGAGCTGTTTTTT
TRBJ1-1,TRBV7-8,TRBD1,.,CASSLRQGAGAFF,TGTGCCAGCAGCCTCCGACAGGGCGCGGGGGCTTTCTTT
TRBJ1-6,TRBV5-1,.,.,CASSLAGDNSPLHF,TGCGCCAGCAGCTTGGCGGGGGACAATTCACCCCTCCACTTT
TRBJ1-5,TRBV21-1,.,few,CASSNARTAEHFLQPQHF,TGTGCCAGCAGCAACGCTCGGACAGCCGAACACTTCCTACAGCCCCAGCATTTT
TRBJ1-4,TRBV2,TRBD1,.,CASSPDRGNEKLFF,TGTGCCAGCAGTCCGGACAGGGGTAATGAAAAACTGTTTTTT
TRBJ2-6,TRBV10-3,TRBD1,.,CAISDWTGSGANVLTF,TGTGCCATCAGTGACTGGACAGGGAGTGGGGCCAACGTCCTGACTTTC
TRBJ2-1,TRBV5-4,TRBD2,.,CASSLAELAGGYNEQFF,TGTGCCAGCAGCTTGGCCGAGCTAGCGGGGGGCTACAATGAGCAGTTCTTC
TRBJ1-5,TRBV6-1,.,.,CASSEDRDQPQHF,TGTGCCAGCAGTGAGGACAGAGACCAGCCCCAGCATTTT
TRBJ1-3,TRBV18,.,.,CASSWQTTGNTIYF,TGTGCCAGCTCATGGCAAACGACTGGAAACACCATATATTTT
TRBJ1-5,TRBV5-6,.,.,CASSLANNQPQHF,TGTGCCAGCAGCTTAGCCAACAATCAGCCCCAGCATTTT
TRBJ1-1,TRBV6-5,TRBD1,.,CASSLTGITEAFF,TGTGCCAGCAGTTTGACAGGGATAACTGAAGCTTTCTTT
TRBJ2-1,TRBV11-2,.,.,CASSLGSFRNEQFF,TGTGCCAGCAGCTTAGGTTCGTTCCGCAATGAGCAGTTCTTC
TRBJ1-5,TRBV28,.,.,CAISKQGGSNQPQHF,TGTGCCATCTCAAAACAAGGGGGTAGCAATCAGCCCCAGCATTTT
TRBJ2-1,TRBV2,.,.,CASSVAVSSYNEQFF,TGTGCCAGCAGTGTAGCGGTTAGCTCCTACAATGAGCAGTTCTTC
TRBJ2-3,TRBV19,.,once,CASSGWSTDTQYF,TGTGCCAGTAGTGGGTGGTCCACAGATACGCAGTATTTT
TRBJ1-1,TRBV9,.,.,CASSVVAGGRGATEAFF,TGTGCCAGCAGCGTAGTAGCTGGGGGAAGGGGAGCCACTGAAGCTTTCTTT
TRBJ2-7,TRBV18,TRBD1,.,CASSLGTGGGFVQYF,TGTGCCAGCTCACTTGGGACAGGGGGTGGATTCGTGCAGTACTTC
TRBJ1-4,TRBV7-2,.,once,CASSFGVGELFF,TGTGCCAGCAGCTTCGGAGTCGGGGAACTGTTTTTT
TRBJ2-7,TRBV15,TRBD1,.,CATSSFPGTGDSYEQYF,TGTGCCACCAGCAGCTTCCCCGGGACAGGAGACTCCTACGAGCAGTACTTC
TRBJ2-3,TRBV5-4,.,once,CASSLEGLRDTQYF,TGTGCCAGCAGCTTGGAGGGCCTGCGGGATACGCAGTATTTT
TRBJ2-5,TRBV7-9,TRBD1,.,CAVQTGGGETQYF,TGTGCCGTCCAGACAGGGGGCGGGGAGACCCAGTACTTC
TRBJ1-2,TRBV7-9,.,.,CASSFGQLYGYTF,TGTGCCAGCAGCTTCGGACAGCTATATGGCTACACCTTC
TRBJ1-4,TRBV5-1,.,once,CASSIGWQIEKLFF,TGCGCCAGCAGCATCGGGTGGCAGATAGAAAAACTGTTTTTT
TRBJ2-7,TRBV29-1,.,.,CSVEDRLGADEQYF,TGCAGCGTTGAAGATCGTTTGGGGGCGGACGAGCAGTACTTC
TRBJ1-1,TRBV4-1,.,.,CASSQDHLGGTEAFF,TGCGCCAGCAGCCAAGATCATTTGGGGGGCACTGAAGCTTTCTTT
TRBJ2-7,TRBV2,TRBD1,.,CASSVTGTAAYEQYF,TGTGCCAGCAGTGTAACCGGGACAGCCGCCTACGAGCAGTACTTC
TRBJ2-7,TRBV27,.,.,CASSLRHGAYEQYF,TGTGCCAGCAGTCTCCGTCACGGAGCCTACGAGCAGTACTTC
TRBJ2-3,TRBV19,TRBD1,.,CASSSRTGSGADTQYF,TGTGCCAGTAGTTCTCGGACAGGATCGGGCGCAGATACGCAGTATTTT
TRBJ1-3,TRBV5-6,.,few,CASSLVGKDPYF,TGTGCCAGCAGCTTGGTGGGCAAGGACCCTTATTTT
TRBJ1-5,TRBV7-9,.,.,CASSLGSFPQHF,TGTGCCAGCAGCTTAGGTTCCTTTCCCCAGCATTTT
TRBJ1-5,TRBV19,.,.,CASSSGFQPQHF,TGTGCCAGTAGCTCAGGGTTTCAGCCCCAGCATTTT
TRBJ1-3,TRBV6-6,.,.,CASSYSWDGVGNTIYF,TGTGCCAGCAGTTACTCCTGGGACGGGGTCGGAAACACCATATATTTT
TRBJ2-1,TRBV7-9,.,.,CASSLAYQGDEQFF,TGTGCCAGCAGCCTGGCATACCAAGGCGATGAGCAGTTCTTC
TRBJ2-1,TRBV5-4,TRBD1,.,CASSQDRGLIDEQFF,TGTGCCAGCAGCCAAGACAGGGGGTTGATAGATGAGCAGTTCTTC
TRBJ2-7,TRBV10-3,.,.,CAISDLYEQYF,TGTGCCATCAGTGACCTCTACGAGCAGTACTTC
TRBJ1-5,TRBV15,.,few,CATQVTPGGNQPQHF,TGTGCGACCCAGGTAACCCCGGGAGGTAATCAGCCCCAGCATTTT
TRBJ1-5,TRBV6-6,.,.,CASSLGNQPQHF,TGTGCCAGCAGTTTGGGAAATCAGCCCCAGCATTTT
TRBJ1-2,TRBV5-5,TRBD1,.,CASSTGQGANGYTF,TGTGCCAGCAGCACAGGACAGGGGGCTAATGGCTACACCTTC